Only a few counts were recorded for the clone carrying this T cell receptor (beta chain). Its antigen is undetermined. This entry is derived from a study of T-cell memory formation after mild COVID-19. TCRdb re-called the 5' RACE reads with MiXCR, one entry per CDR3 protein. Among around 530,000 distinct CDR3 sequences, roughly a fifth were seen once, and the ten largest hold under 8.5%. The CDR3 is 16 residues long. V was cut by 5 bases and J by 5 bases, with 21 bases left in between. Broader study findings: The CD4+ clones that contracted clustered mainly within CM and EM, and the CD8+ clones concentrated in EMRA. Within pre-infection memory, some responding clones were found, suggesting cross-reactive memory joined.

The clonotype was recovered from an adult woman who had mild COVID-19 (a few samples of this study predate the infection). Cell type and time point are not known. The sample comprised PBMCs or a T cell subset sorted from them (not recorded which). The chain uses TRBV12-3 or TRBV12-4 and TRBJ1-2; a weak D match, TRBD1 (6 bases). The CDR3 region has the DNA TGTGCCAGCAGTCAGGACCCGATTCGGGGGCCGTATGGCTACACCTTC. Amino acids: CASSQDPIRGPYGYTF.